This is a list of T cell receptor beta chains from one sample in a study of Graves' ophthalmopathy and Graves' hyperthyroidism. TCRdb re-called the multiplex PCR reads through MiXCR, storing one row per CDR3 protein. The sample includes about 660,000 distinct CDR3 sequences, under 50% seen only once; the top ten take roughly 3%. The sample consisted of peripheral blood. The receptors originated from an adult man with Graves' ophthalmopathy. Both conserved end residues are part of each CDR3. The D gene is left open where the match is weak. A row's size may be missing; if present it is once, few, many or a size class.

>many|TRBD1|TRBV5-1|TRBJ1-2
CASSLGTGPGRAGYTF
TGCGCCAGCAGCTTAGGGACAGGCCCGGGCCGAGCTGGCTACACCTTC
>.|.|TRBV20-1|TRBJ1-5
CSARGEEGANQPQHF
TGCAGTGCTAGGGGTGAGGAGGGAGCCAATCAGCCCCAGCATTTT
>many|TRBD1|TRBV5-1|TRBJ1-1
CASSPDRWDTEAFF
TGCGCCAGCAGCCCGGACAGGTGGGACACTGAAGCTTTCTTT
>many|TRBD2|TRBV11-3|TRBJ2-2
CASSESGMNTGELFF
TGTGCCAGCAGCGAGAGCGGGATGAACACCGGGGAGCTGTTTTTT
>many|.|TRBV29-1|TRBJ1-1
CSVVQGEAAEAFF
TGCAGCGTTGTTCAGGGCGAGGCCGCTGAAGCTTTCTTT
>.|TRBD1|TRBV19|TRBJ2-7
CASATGQGSHEQYF
TGTGCCAGTGCTACGGGACAGGGATCCCACGAGCAGTACTTC
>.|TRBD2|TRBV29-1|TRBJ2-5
CSVLVREDETQYF
TGCAGCGTTTTAGTGCGGGAGGATGAGACCCAGTACTTC
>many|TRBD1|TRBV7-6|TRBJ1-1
CASSLRGQGITEAFF
TGTGCCAGCAGCTTACGTGGACAGGGCATCACTGAAGCTTTCTTT
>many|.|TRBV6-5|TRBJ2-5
CASSPFIGRQETQYF
TGTGCCAGCAGTCCTTTCATAGGGAGGCAGGAGACCCAGTACTTC
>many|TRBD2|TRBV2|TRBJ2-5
CASSAASGGRGRETQYF
TGTGCCAGCAGTGCGGCTAGCGGGGGCCGCGGGAGAGAGACCCAGTACTTC
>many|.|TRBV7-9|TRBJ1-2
CASSLDLGDWSYGYTF
TGTGCCAGCAGCTTAGATCTAGGGGATTGGAGCTATGGCTACACCTTC
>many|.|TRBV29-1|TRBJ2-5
CSVDQVGGEAVETQYF
TGCAGCGTTGATCAGGTCGGGGGAGAGGCAGTGGAGACCCAGTACTTC
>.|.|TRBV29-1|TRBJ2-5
CSAEVGGGDTQYF
TGCAGCGCTGAAGTTGGGGGGGGCGATACGCAGTATTTC
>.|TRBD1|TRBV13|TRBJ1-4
CASSWTGYEKLFF
TGTGCCAGCAGTTGGACAGGGTACGAAAAACTGTTTTTT
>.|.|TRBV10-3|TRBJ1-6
CASSLQVNSPLHF
TGTGCCAGCAGTTTACAGGTGAATTCACCCCTCCACTTT
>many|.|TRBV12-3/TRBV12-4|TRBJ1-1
CASTLGGPGTEAFF
TGTGCCAGCACCCTGGGGGGGCCTGGCACTGAAGCTTTCTTT
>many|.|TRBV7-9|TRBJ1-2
CASSRGRGQGNGYTF
TGTGCCAGCAGCCGCGGGCGGGGGCAGGGAAACGGCTACACCTTC
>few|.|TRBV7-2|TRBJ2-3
CASSLEHGTDTQYF
TGTGCCAGCAGCTTAGAACACGGCACAGATACGCAGTATTTT
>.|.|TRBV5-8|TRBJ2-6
CASSLAYRANVLTF
TGTGCCAGCAGCTTGGCATACAGGGCCAACGTCCTGACTTTC
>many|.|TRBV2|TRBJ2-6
CASSARGGTKSSGANVLTF
TGTGCCAGCAGTGCCAGAGGGGGGACTAAGAGCTCTGGGGCCAACGTCCTGACTTTC
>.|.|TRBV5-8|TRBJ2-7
CASSWRGAASYEQYF
TGTGCCAGCAGCTGGAGGGGGGCAGCCTCCTACGAGCAGTACTTC
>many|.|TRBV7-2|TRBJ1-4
CASSAHQGLWEKLFF
TGTGCCAGCAGCGCCCACCAGGGGCTATGGGAAAAACTGTTTTTT
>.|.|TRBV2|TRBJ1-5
CASSEYRVSNQPQHF
TGTGCCAGCAGTGAGTACAGGGTCAGCAATCAGCCCCAGCATTTT
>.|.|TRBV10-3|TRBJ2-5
CAISEDSRETQYF
TGTGCCATCAGTGAGGATAGCAGGGAGACCCAGTACTTC
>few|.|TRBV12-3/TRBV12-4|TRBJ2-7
CASGWVEQYF
TGTGCCAGCGGATGGGTCGAGCAGTACTTC
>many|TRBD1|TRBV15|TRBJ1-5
CATSRVETGDVLGNQPQHF
TGTGCCACCAGCAGAGTTGAGACAGGGGATGTTTTGGGCAATCAGCCCCAGCATTTT
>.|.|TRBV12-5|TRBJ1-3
CASGFPGVGNTIYF
TGTGCTAGTGGATTCCCAGGGGTTGGAAACACCATATATTTT
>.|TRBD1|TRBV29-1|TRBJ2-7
CSVTGQGAYEQYF
TGCAGCGTTACTGGACAGGGGGCCTACGAGCAGTACTTC
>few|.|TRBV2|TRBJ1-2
CASSQESGNYGYTF
TGTGCCAGCAGCCAGGAGTCTGGGAACTATGGCTACACCTTC
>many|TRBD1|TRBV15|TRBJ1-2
CATSRRDSYGYTF
TGTGCCACCAGCAGAAGGGACAGCTATGGCTACACCTTC
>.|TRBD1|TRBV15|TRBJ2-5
CAASSLATGAKGETQYF
TGTGCCGCCAGCAGCTTGGCTACAGGGGCTAAGGGGGAGACCCAGTACTTC
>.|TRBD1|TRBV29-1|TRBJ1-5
CSARQGAQPQHF
TGCAGCGCAAGACAGGGTGCTCAGCCCCAGCATTTT
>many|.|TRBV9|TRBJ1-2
CASKGGSGYTF
TGTGCCAGCAAAGGTGGCTCTGGCTACACCTTC
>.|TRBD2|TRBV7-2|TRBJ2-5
CASSGLAGRYQETQYF
TGTGCCAGCAGCGGACTAGCGGGAAGATATCAAGAGACCCAGTACTTC
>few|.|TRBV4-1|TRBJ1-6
CASSQEGAFNSPLHF
TGCGCCAGCAGCCAAGAGGGGGCCTTTAATTCACCCCTCCACTTT
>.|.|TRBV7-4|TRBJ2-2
CASSQARLSRRAENTGELFF
TGCGCCAGCAGCCAAGCACGCCTCTCCAGGCGGGCGGAGAACACCGGGGAGCTGTTTTTT
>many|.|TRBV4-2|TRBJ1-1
CASSSRRAAEAFF
TGTGCCAGCAGTTCCAGGAGGGCTGCTGAAGCTTTCTTT
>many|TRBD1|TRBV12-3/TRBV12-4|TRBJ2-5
CASSLGQYEGETQYF
TGTGCCAGCAGTTTGGGACAGTACGAAGGAGAGACCCAGTACTTC
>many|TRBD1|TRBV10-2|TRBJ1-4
CASTNTGTGYSELFF
TGCGCCAGCACAAATACCGGGACAGGTTATTCGGAACTGTTTTTT
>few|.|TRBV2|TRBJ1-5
CASSDRAAYEHF
TGTGCCAGCAGTGACAGGGCAGCCTACGAGCATTTT
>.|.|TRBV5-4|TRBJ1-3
CASSLFGTSGNTIYF
TGTGCCAGCAGCTTGTTCGGAACCTCTGGAAACACCATATATTTT
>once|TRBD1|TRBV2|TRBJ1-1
CASWGTGDFF
TGTGCCAGTTGGGGGACAGGGGATTTCTTT
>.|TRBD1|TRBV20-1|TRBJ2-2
CSASPTGTGAFGELFF
TGCAGTGCTAGTCCCACCGGGACAGGGGCGTTCGGGGAGCTGTTTTTT
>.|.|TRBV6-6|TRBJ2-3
CASSYSYRAVSTDTQYF
TGTGCCAGCAGTTACTCATACAGGGCGGTTAGCACAGATACGCAGTATTTT
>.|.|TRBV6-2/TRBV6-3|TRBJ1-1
CGSGPGLYLNTEAFF
TGTGGCAGCGGACCGGGACTCTACTTGAACACTGAAGCTTTCTTT
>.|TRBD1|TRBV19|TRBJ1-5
CASSITGTVSNQPQHF
TGTGCCAGTAGTATCACCGGGACAGTTAGCAATCAGCCCCAGCATTTT
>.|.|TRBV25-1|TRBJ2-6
CATTIKSGANVLTF
TGTGCTACTACCATCAAGTCAGGGGCCAACGTCCTGACTTTC
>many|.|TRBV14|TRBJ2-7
CASYGQQSRYEQYF
TGTGCCAGCTACGGACAGCAGAGTCGGTACGAGCAGTACTTC
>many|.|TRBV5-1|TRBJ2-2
CASSTGTVGRELFF
TGCGCCAGCAGCACCGGGACCGTGGGCCGGGAGCTGTTTTTT
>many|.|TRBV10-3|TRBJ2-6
CAISFGPTGSGANVLTF
TGTGCCATCAGTTTTGGGCCGACCGGGTCTGGGGCCAACGTCCTGACTTTC